This T cell receptor (beta chain) was documented in a study of OX40 agonist ivuxolimab in advanced cancers. Some background on the complete study: Ivuxolimab was an agonistic, fully human IgG2 monoclonal antibody directed against OX40 (CD134), a costimulatory receptor. Intravenous ivuxolimab was administered to patients every 2 weeks at six dose levels: 0.01, 0.1, 0.3, 1.5, 3 and 10 mg/kg. Of the roughly 54 dose-escalation patients, hepatocellular carcinoma was present in around 20, melanoma in roughly 15, renal cell carcinoma in 9 and head and neck cancer in 9. A male proportion of about 79% and a mean age of roughly 58 years, ranging from about 23 to 90, were recorded for the dose-escalation cohort. Prior anti-PD-1, anti-PD-L1 or anti-CTLA-4 therapy was permitted, and 40% to 50% of dose-escalation patients had received checkpoint inhibitors. Partial responses were achieved by three dose-escalation patients, of whom one had hepatocellular carcinoma and two had cutaneous melanoma. Peripheral TCRbeta sequencing aimed to test whether ivuxolimab altered TCR sequence diversity and caused clonal T-cell expansion. The paper reports the monotherapy dose-escalation portion (N of about 50 patients) of the phase I ivuxolimab trial. What the work shows at the level of the full study, not this receptor alone: At doses of 0.1 to 3.0 mg/kg, clonal expansion of both CD4+ and CD8+ blood T cells was observed from baseline to week 6. After ivuxolimab, more expanded clones were found on average in CD8+ T cells than in CD4+ T cells. Partial responders in the 0.1-3.0 mg/kg groups had among the lowest normalized peripheral clonal expansion, especially among CD8+ T cells. The antigen specificity of the peripheral T cells that underwent clonal expansion was not determined. Low levels of normalized T-cell clonal expansion were also seen in some nonresponding patients.

Patients with autoimmune disease history or receiving systemic immunosuppression were excluded from the trial. Peripheral blood for TCR sequencing was collected from all dose cohorts at baseline, on cycle 4 day 1, and on cycle 7 day 1. Samples came from an open-label, multicenter, first-in-human phase I dose-escalation trial of ivuxolimab. Adults with locally advanced or metastatic head and neck squamous cell, hepatocellular, melanoma or renal cell carcinoma were enrolled in the trial. Before TCR sequencing, CD4+ T cells and CD8+ T cells from peripheral blood were sorted into separate populations. About this clone: This receptor's antigen is unknown. Within one base of it there is no much larger clone, and no base qualities were kept.

A distance of 15 bases separates the germline ends of V and J, which lose 5 bases and 5 bases respectively. Sequences MNHEY (CDR1) and SVGAGI (CDR2) are obtained from the germline V gene. The CDR3 holds 15 amino acids from the cysteine to the phenylalanine. Only the CDR3 portion is preserved as DNA: 45 bases, with reading frame beginning at the first base. For sequencing of the TCRbeta CDR3 region, genomic DNA was extracted from the sorted cells. The immunoSEQ Assay was used to sequence the TCRbeta CDR3 regions. Drawn from immuneACCESS, this table holds only the in-frame rearrangements with V and J called that TCRdb kept. Clones are partly lost; checked studies trace under half to an unresolved V gene and leave the rest unexplained. The sample data list tens of thousands of clones, and 85% of these were observed just once. Clones ranked in the top ten supply about 0.82% of the sample.

This sample comprised CD4+ or CD8+ T cells sorted from blood, obtained in a trial of the OX40 agonist ivuxolimab. This chain joins TRBV6-5 to TRBJ1-4; the D segment could be TRBD1, given 6 matching bases. The clonotype originates from an adult with an advanced solid tumor such as melanoma, head and neck, liver or kidney cancer. Here is the DNA: TGTGCCAGCAGTCAGCAGGGGATGGGCAATGAAAAACTGTTTTTT. Its protein is CASSQQGMGNEKLFF.